This note documents a single TCR beta chain sequence. The clone's antigen remains unknown. Base qualities are not at hand, and no much larger clone is one base apart. The CDR3 goes from the cysteine to the phenylalanine over 14 residues. Only the CDR3 region is kept as DNA, spanning 42 bases read in frame from base 1. CDR1 and CDR2 are read off the germline V gene (reference sequence) as MNHNY and SVGAGI. At the junction V is shortened by 3 bases and J by 3 bases, with 12 bases in between. The sample originates from a study of shared clonotypes between healthy human individuals (TCRdb year 2020). In terms of the full investigation: A few men and two women, aged 18 to 49 years, made up the cohort. For each donor, CD4 naive and CD4 memory were each given three plates, CD8 naive was given two plates, and CD8 memory was given one plate. Blood TCR repertoires of roughly five healthy adults were deeply sequenced to estimate repertoire size and the extent of clonotype sharing between individuals. To increase sequencing depth and limit assay-specific biases, TCR repertoire library preparation and sequencing were carried out by different laboratories using diverse techniques. Between about 0.8 and 9 billion PBMCs per donor were obtained by leukapheresis.

Using the deep immunoSEQ assay, TCR CDR3 regions were amplified from genomic DNA by multiplex PCR. Extracted genomic DNA from each cell subset was spread evenly across all wells of several immunoSEQ 96-well plates, with each plate serving as a replicate. For sorted subsets, 200 ng of genomic DNA, equivalent to around 31,000 T cell genomes, went into each replicate PCR. The purified libraries were quantified using a Qubit 3.0 fluorometer, sized with a Bioanalyzer 2100, and then quantified again using the KAPA Library Quantification kit. Every immunoSEQ 96-well plate was sequenced on a separate single-read 150-cycle Illumina NextSeq 550 flow cell. In the paper's pipeline: Because only junctional sequences without quality scores were contained in the immunoSEQ output, filtering matching that applied to full-length reads could not be performed. To assign V/J genes and CDR3, sequences were annotated using PyIR, a Python wrapper for IgBLAST v1.9, with IMGT germline references. Reads were removed for weak V/J assignments (E-value above 1e-6), missing CDR3, stop codons, out-of-frame junctions, or ambiguous translated residues. V3J clonotypes were defined as sequences sharing an identical inferred V gene, J gene, and CDR3 amino acid sequence. Percentage overlap between repertoires was calculated by dividing the number of shared unique clonotypes by the size of the smaller repertoire. Repertoire richness was assessed with RTK rarefaction, the Chao1 estimator, and Recon v2.1 estimates of unobserved clonotypes. Generation probabilities were computed with OLGA for all TCRbeta clonotypes obtained by the gDNA method from a handful of donors. This immuneACCESS table, as held by TCRdb, lists in-frame sequences with V and J called but not all clones. Of the missing ones, under half trace to an unresolved V gene in checked studies; the others have no known cause. V, J and clone size reflect that table, while D and trimming were determined from the DNA. This sample gives around 600,000 clones in total; approximately 95% of them show up just once. The ten top clones hold around 0.11% of the sample.

For the CD8 naive samples, CD45RO-negative cells were positively selected for CCR7, yielding a CD45RA+CCR7+ population from which TemRA cells were excluded. The donors were healthy, HIV-negative adults who had no recently reported acute infections or vaccinations. Every donor was a Caucasian adult living in Nashville, Tennessee, USA. Blood was obtained by leukapheresis, after which PBMCs were separated by Ficoll-Histopaque density gradient centrifugation and cryopreserved in liquid nitrogen vapor phase. Analytical flow cytometry was used to check the purity and quantity of each magnetically sorted T cell population. Genomic DNA was isolated from every sorted fraction and measured by UV absorbance on a Nanodrop 2000c. The paper's findings and limits, for the study overall: Sampling was restricted to blood, and TCR repertoires in tissue are likely to differ from TCR repertoires in blood. Sharing across a few donors was observed for 4.5% to 6.5% of naive CD4, over 3% of naive CD8, over 2% of memory CD4, and roughly 0.4% of memory CD8 clonotypes. Based on pairwise subsampling, the degree of clonotype sharing among donors was expected to be affected by sequencing depth. Incomplete sequencing was indicated by rarefaction of sorted-subset datasets, despite the large sequencing depth. Estimated clonotype richness was generally larger for naive than for memory subsets. The small number of donors limited the genetic and exposure-history diversity represented. Higher generation probabilities were observed for clonotypes shared by all four sorted-subset donors than for non-shared clonotypes.

The sample consisted of naive CD8+ T cells sorted from blood. The cell subset or site label of this sample denotes: CD45RA+CCR7+. The rearrangement combines TRBV6-6 with TRBJ2-7; the D segment could be TRBD1, given 6 matching bases. The source is a young woman in good health. At the DNA level, the sequence is TGTGCCAGCAGTTATTGGGACAATTACTACGAGCAGTACTTC. The resulting protein is CASSYWDNYYEQYF.